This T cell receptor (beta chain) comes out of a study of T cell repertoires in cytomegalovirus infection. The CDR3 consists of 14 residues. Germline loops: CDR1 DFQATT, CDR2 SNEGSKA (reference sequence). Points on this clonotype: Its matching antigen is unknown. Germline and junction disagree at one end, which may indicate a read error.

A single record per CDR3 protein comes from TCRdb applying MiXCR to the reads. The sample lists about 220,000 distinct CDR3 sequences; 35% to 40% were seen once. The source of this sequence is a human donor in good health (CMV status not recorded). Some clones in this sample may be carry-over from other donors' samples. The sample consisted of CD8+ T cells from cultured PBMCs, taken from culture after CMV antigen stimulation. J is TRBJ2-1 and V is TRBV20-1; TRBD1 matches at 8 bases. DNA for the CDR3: TGCAGTGCACAGGGGGGTTTCGCATACAATGAGAAGTTCTTC. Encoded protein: CSAQGGFAYNEKFF.